The 6 T cell receptor beta chains below were found in one sample sequenced in a study of siplizumab effects on memory and regulatory T cells. The table came from immunoSEQ multiplex PCR; TCRdb's copy has only in-frame clones and leaves some out. In the table there are over 95,000 clones, about 94% of which are singletons. The source material was non-Treg CD4+ T cells sorted from blood. These receptor sequences come from a human donor in good health.

DNA for the CDR3: TGTGCCAGCAGCTTGTCGCGAGATCAGCCCCAGCATTTT. Its translation: CASSLSRDQPQHF. V gene TRBV5-6 combines with J gene TRBJ1-5; D ambiguous. V dropped 1 base and J dropped 5 bases, with 7 bases sitting between them. The CDR3 loop spans 13 amino acids. From germline, CDR1 is SGHDT and CDR2 YYEEEE.

The rearrangement joins TRBV10-3 to TRBJ1-4, with 7 bases aligning to TRBD1. Germline lookup yields CDR1 ENHRY and CDR2 SYGVKD. J gave up 4 bases and V 2 bases, and 4 bases lay outside the gene matches. This CDR3 is 15 amino acids long. The CDR3 is CAISEAGQINEKLFF. The DNA of the CDR3 is TGTGCCATCAGTGAGGCGGGACAGATTAATGAAAAACTGTTTTTT.

The V gene is TRBV5-1, the J gene TRBJ2-5; unclear D gene. The length of the CDR3 is 13 residues. Per germline, CDR1 SGHRS and CDR2 YFSETQ. V gave up 4 bases and J gave up 1 base, with 8 bases separating them. The chain's CDR3 is CASSNPIQETQYF. CDR3 DNA sequence: TGCGCCAGCAGCAACCCCATCCAAGAGACCCAGTACTTC.

The chain employs TRBV28 and TRBJ2-7, with D maybe TRBD2 (6 bases). Trimming took off 6 bases at V and 3 bases at J, with 15 bases between the two ends. The V gene's germline CDR1 is MDHEN and CDR2 SYDVKM. The length of the CDR3 is 14 residues. DNA for the CDR3: TGTGCCAGCAGCGACGGGGGACTCCACTACGAGCAGTACTTC. This codes for CASSDGGLHYEQYF.

This clone was observed a few times. This CDR3 is CASSTGDGGLPLHF. In nucleotides, the CDR3 is TGTGCCAGCAGCACCGGGGATGGAGGATTACCCCTCCACTTT. The chain employs TRBV27 and TRBJ1-6, with D unclear. V lost 6 bases, J lost 12 bases, and 18 bases lay in between. There are 14 residues in the CDR3. Germline-derived CDR1 and CDR2 are MNHEY and SMNVEV (reference sequence).

This rearrangement joins TRBV27 to TRBJ2-2; 10 bases line up with TRBD2. Germline V CDR1 and CDR2: MNHEY, SMNVEV (reference sequence). CDR3 length: 17 amino acids. The V and J ends lost 2 bases and 4 bases, in that order; junction bases with no gene match: 7. CDR3 amino acids: CASSLRLAGGLTGELFF. CDR3 bases: TGTGCCAGCAGTTTACGATTAGCGGGGGGACTCACCGGGGAGCTGTTTTTT.